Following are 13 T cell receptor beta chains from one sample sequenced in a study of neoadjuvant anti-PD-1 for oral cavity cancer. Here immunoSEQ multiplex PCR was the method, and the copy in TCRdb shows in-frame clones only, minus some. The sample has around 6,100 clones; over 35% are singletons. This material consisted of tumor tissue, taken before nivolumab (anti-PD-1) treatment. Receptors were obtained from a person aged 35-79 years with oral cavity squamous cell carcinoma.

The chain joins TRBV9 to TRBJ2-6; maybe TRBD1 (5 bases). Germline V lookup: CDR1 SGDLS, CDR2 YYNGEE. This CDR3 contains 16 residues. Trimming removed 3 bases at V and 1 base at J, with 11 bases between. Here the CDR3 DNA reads TGTGCCAGCAGCGATAGGGCAGGGTCTGGGGCCAACGTCCTGACTTTC. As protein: CASSDRAGSGANVLTF.

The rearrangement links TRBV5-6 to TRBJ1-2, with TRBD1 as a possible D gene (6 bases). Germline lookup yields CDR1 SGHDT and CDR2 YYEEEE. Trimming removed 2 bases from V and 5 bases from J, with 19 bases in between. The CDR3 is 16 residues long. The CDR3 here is CASSLLSRGGAYGYTF. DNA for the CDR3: TGTGCCAGCAGCTTACTATCCCGAGGGGGGGCTTATGGCTACACCTTC.

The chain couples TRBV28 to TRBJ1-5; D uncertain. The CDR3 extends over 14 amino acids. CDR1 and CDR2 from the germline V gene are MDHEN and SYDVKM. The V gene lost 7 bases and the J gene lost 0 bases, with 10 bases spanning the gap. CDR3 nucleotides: TGTGCCAGCAAGGCCCCGAATAGCAATCAGCCCCAGCATTTT. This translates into CASKAPNSNQPQHF. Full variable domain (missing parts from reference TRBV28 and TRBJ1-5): DVKVTQSSRYLVKRTGEKVFLECVQDMDHENMFWYRQDPGLGLRLIYFSYDVKMKEKGDIPEGYSVSREKKERFSLILESASTNQTSMYLCASKAPNSNQPQHFGDGTRLSIL.

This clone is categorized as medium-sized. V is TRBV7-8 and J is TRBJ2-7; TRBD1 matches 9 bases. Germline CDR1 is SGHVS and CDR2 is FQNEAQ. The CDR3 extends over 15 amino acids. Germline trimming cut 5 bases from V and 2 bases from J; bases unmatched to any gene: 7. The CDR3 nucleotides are TGTGCCAGCAGCCCGGACAGGGGCGATGCCTACGAGCAGTACTTC. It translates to CASSPDRGDAYEQYF.

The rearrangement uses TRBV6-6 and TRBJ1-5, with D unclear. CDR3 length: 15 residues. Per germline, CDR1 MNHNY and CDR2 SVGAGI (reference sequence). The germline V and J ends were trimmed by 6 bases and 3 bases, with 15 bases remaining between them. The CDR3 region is CASSRYGRDNQPQHF. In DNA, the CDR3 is TGTGCCAGCAGCCGTTACGGACGGGACAATCAGCCCCAGCATTTT.

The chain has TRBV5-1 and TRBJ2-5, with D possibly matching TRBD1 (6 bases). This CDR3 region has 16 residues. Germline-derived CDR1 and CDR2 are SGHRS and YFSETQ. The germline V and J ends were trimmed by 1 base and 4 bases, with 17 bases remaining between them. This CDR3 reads CASSLSGSRGGETQYF. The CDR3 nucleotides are TGCGCCAGCAGCTTGTCGGGCAGCCGAGGGGGAGAGACCCAGTACTTC.

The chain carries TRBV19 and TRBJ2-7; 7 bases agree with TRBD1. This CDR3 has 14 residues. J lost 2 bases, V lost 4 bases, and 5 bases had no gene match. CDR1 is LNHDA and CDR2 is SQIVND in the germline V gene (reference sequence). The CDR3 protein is CASSRNRGAYEQYF. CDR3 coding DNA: TGTGCCAGTAGTAGAAACAGGGGAGCCTACGAGCAGTACTTC.

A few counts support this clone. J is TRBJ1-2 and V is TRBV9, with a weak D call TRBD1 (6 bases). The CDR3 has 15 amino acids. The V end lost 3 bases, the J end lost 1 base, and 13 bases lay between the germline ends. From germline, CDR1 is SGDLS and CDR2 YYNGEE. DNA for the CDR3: TGTGCCAGCAGCGCCAGGGGAGCAAATAACTATGGCTACACCTTC. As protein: CASSARGANNYGYTF.

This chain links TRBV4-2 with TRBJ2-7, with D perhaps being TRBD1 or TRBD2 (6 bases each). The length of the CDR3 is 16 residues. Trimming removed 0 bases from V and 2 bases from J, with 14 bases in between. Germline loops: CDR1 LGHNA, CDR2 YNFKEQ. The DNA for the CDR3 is TGTGCCAGCAGCCAAGATCGTCGGGGGCGGACCTACGAGCAGTACTTC. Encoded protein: CASSQDRRGRTYEQYF.

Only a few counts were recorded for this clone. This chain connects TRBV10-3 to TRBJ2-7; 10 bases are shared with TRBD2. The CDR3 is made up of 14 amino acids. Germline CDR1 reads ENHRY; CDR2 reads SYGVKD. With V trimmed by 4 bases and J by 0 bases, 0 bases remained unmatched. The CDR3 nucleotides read TGTGCCATCAGTGGGACTAGCGGCTCCTACGAGCAGTACTTC. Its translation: CAISGTSGSYEQYF.

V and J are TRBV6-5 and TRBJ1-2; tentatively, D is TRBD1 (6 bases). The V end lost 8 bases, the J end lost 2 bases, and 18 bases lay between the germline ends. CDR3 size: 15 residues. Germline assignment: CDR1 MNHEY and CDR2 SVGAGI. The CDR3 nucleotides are TGTGCCAGCTCGGGACACGGGACCTCAAACTATGGCTACACCTTC. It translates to CASSGHGTSNYGYTF.

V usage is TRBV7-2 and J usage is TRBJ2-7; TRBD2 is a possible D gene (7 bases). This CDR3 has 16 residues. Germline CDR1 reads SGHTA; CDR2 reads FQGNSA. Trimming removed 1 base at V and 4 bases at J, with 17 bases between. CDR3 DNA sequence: TGTGCCAGCAGCTTAGTAGGGGGGGTCCGGAGTTACGAGCAGTACTTC. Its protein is CASSLVGGVRSYEQYF.

The CDR3 sequence is CASSLEIGYNSPLHF. The CDR3 coding sequence is TGTGCCAGCAGCTTAGAGATAGGTTATAATTCACCCCTCCACTTT. V usage is TRBV11-2 and J usage is TRBJ1-6; no clear D. V was clipped by 0 bases and J by 4 bases, with 7 bases between them. This CDR3 comprises 15 residues. CDR1 and CDR2 from the germline V gene are SGHAT and FQNNGV.